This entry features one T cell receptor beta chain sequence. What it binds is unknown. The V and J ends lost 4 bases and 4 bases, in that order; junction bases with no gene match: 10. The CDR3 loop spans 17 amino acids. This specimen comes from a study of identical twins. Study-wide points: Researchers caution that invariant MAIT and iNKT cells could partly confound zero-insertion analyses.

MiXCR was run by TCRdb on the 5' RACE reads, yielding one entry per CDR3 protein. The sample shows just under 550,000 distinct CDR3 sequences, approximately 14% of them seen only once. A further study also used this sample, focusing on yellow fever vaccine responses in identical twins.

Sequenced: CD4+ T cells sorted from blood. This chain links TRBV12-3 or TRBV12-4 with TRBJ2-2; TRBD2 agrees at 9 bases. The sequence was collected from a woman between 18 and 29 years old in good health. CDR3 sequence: CASSSLAGRGSTGELFF. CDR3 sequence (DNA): TGTGCCAGCAGTTCTCTAGCGGGGAGAGGGAGCACCGGGGAGCTGTTTTTT.